This T cell receptor (beta chain) was captured by sequencing in a study of monozygotic twins with inflammatory bowel disease (dated by TCRdb to between 2018 and 2021). For the study in its entirety: The full study comprised 28 monozygotic twin pairs: nine German pairs (four IBD-concordant, five IBD-discordant) and 19 IBD-discordant Danish pairs. The search for disease-associated traits relied mainly on comparing IBD patients with their genetically identical healthy co-twins within discordant pairs. Each individual had, on average, about 151 000 unique TCRalpha sequences and 181 000 unique TCRbeta sequences available for analysis. Paper-wide results and their limitations: Fewer clonotypes were shared with other individuals by IBD patients than by healthy twins, most markedly in patients showing signs of disease activity. TCRbeta repertoire diversity, by inverse Simpson index, was decreased in IBD patients compared with their healthy co-twins. Background noise and inter-individual variability may have been introduced into the repertoires by the differing immunosuppressive treatments among patients. The analysis was unable to tell different T cell subtypes apart. Concordant and discordant twins showed no difference in repertoire similarity, possibly because of limited statistical power. No single strong signal or clonotype linked to IBD turned up in the results, so the idea that one exists was not supported.

Taken from cysteine to phenylalanine, the CDR3 has 17 residues. The DNA sequence is not available. CDR1 and CDR2 are drawn from the germline V gene: SGHRS, YFSETQ. From each donor, a roughly 2.5 ml peripheral blood sample was collected into PAXgene tubes and stored at -80 degrees C. Without any T cell sorting, total RNA was extracted from whole blood using the PAXgene blood miRNA kit on an automated QIAcube. Peripheral blood from monozygotic twin pairs concordant or discordant for inflammatory bowel disease was subjected to deep TCRalpha and TCRbeta repertoire profiling with unique molecular barcoding. Smoking habits were recorded for all twin pairs, with individuals classified as current, former or never smokers. Preparation of the library involved 5' RACE. Preparation of each TCR library used approximately 4,000 ng of total RNA. For each sample, cDNA synthesis was carried out in eight separate reactions using SMARTScribe reverse transcriptase. During cDNA synthesis, unique molecular identifiers containing a 6-nucleotide sample barcode were introduced by template switching. Two nested PCRs of about 17 and 10 cycles amplified the TCRalpha and TCRbeta cDNA, and bead purification followed each PCR. Before amplification, the cDNA was treated with uracil DNA-glycosylase and purified using the QIAquick PCR purification kit. The second PCR was the step at which Illumina TruSeq-compatible adapters and sample-specific barcodes were added. Library quality and concentration were assessed using TapeStation and Qubit, and roughly 5 ng of each library was pooled. Pooled libraries were sequenced on an Illumina HiSeq2500 single-index Rapid Run with 2 x 100 bp reads and custom sequencing primers. The published analysis was carried out like this. UMI-based consensus assembly with MiGEC version 1.2.6 was used to correct PCR and sequencing errors. MiXCR version 2.1.1 was used to carry out V(D)J alignment, clonotype assembly and CDR3 extraction. Normalisation of gene usage, clonotype sharing and MAIT/NKT TCR abundance was achieved by analysing the top 1000, 10 000 and 20 000 clonotypes per sample. After downsampling to 27 000 UMIs, diversity was calculated as the inverse Simpson index using the vegan R package. Paired Mann-Whitney U tests were applied to discordant twin pairs, and Benjamini-Hochberg correction was used for multiple testing. TCRdb reanalyzed the reads, keeping one entry per CDR3 protein sequence and omitting DNA. None of the V and J calls come from the authors' own analysis; TCRdb made them. This sample's listing comprises 150,000 to 200,000 distinct CDR3 sequences. In total, the top ten clones hold over 2.5% of the sample.

On this clonotype: This clone's antigen is unknown.

The sample was blood. This sequence was found in a human donor with ulcerative colitis or Crohn's disease, or a healthy co-twin of an affected twin (not recorded which). The chain joins TRBV5-1 to TRBJ1-1; the D gene TCRdb calls, TRBD1, cannot be checked with no DNA. The CDR3 protein sequence reads: CASSLALFPGANTEAFF.